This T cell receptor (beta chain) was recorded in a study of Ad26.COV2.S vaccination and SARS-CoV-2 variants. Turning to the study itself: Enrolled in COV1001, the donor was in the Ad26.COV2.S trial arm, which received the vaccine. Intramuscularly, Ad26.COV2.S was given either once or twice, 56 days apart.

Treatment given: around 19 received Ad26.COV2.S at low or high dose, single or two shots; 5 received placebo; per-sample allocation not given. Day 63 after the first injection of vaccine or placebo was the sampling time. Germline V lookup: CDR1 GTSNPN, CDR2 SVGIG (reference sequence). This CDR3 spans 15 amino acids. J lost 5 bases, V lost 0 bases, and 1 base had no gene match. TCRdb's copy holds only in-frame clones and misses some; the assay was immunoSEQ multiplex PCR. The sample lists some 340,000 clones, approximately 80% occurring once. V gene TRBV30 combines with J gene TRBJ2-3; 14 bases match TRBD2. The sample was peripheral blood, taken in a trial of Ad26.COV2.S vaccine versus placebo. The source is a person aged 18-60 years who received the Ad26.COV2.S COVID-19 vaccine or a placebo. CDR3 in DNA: TGTGCCTGGAGTGTCGGACTAGCGGGGGGAGATACGCAGTATTTT. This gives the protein CAWSVGLAGGDTQYF.